The clone carrying this T cell receptor beta chain was seen a few times. Its matching antigen is unknown. This record comes from a study of cytomegalovirus exposure and HLA in healthy donors. The study's findings and limits: The tendency of first-cohort TCR clusters to co-occur in the approximately 110 validation repertoires was identified by a subsequent analysis.

The germline V gene encodes CDR1 LNHDA and CDR2 SQIVND (reference sequence). Trimming shortened V by 3 bases and J by 5 bases, and 13 bases separated the two germline ends. The CDR3 covers 14 residues. The assay was immunoSEQ multiplex PCR, and TCRdb's table has in-frame clones only and misses some. The sample includes 200,000 to 250,000 clones, approximately 90% of them seen just once. The sequence came from a young woman in good health and CMV-seronegative. The chain has TRBV19 and TRBJ1-2; no reliable D call. What was sequenced was PBMCs. The CDR3 region has the DNA TGTGCCAGTAGTATCTCGGCAGGCGGGTATGGCTACACCTTC. Residues: CASSISAGGYGYTF. Full variable domain (remainder filled in from reference TRBV19 and TRBJ1-2): DGGITQSPKYLFRKEGQNVTLSCEQNLNHDAMYWYRQDPGQGLRLIYYSQIVNDFQKGDIAEGYSVSREKKESFPLTVTSAQKNPTAFYLCASSISAGGYGYTFGSGTRLTVV.